A single sample is the source of the 23 T cell receptor beta chains below, sequenced in a study of T cells in women clearing cervical HPV infection. Method: immunoSEQ multiplex PCR; TCRdb's copy keeps in-frame clones and lacks some. The sample table includes 18,000 or so clones. Material for sequencing was blood buffy coat. Every receptor here comes from a woman between 18 and 75 years old with a cervical HPV16 infection that either progressed to CIN3+ or cleared (not recorded which).

The CDR3 loop reads CASSRSTGSEQYF. CDR3 bases read: TGTGCCAGCAGCCGCTCGACAGGGTCCGAG. The J gene is TRBJ2-7, the V gene TRBV14; 7 nucleotides align to TRBD1. The read finishes 3 residues shy of the CDR3 end, and the germline J gene is used to complete it. This CDR3 spans 13 amino acids. Per the germline V gene, CDR1 is SGHDN and CDR2 is FVKESK. Trimming took 4 bases from V and 6 from J; bases not matched to a gene: 6.

Judged by frequency, this clone is medium-sized. The read terminates 3 residues before the CDR3 end, so the remaining end is supplied by the germline J gene. V and J are TRBV30 and TRBJ2-3; tentatively, D is TRBD1 (5 bases). The V end was cut by 7 bases, the J end by 0 bases, with 8 bases between. The CDR3 loop spans 12 amino acids. Germline V gene sequence: CDR1 GTSNPN, CDR2 SVGIG (reference sequence). CDR3 DNA, as far as it was read: TGTGCCTTGACAGCTAGCACAGATACG. Protein product: CALTASTDT. The entire CDR3 reads CALTASTDTQYF. Full variable domain (outside the CDR3, taken from reference TRBV30 and TRBJ2-3): SQTIHQWPATLVQPVGSPLSLECTVEGTSNPNLYWYRQAAGRGLQLLFYSVGIGQISSEVPQNLSASRPQDRQFILSSKKLLLSDSGFYLCALTASTDTQYFGPGTRLTVL.

The CDR3: CASSRTASSYEQYF. The CDR3 DNA, read in part, is TGTGCCAGCTCACGGACAGCCAGCTCCTACGAG. This chain uses TRBV18 with TRBJ2-7; D is possibly TRBD1 (6 bases). The read finishes 3 residues shy of the CDR3 end, and the germline J gene is used to complete it. This CDR3 is 14 amino acids long. CDR1 is KGHSH, CDR2 LQKENI, per germline. V lost 4 bases to trimming and J lost 0 bases, with 10 bases between them. The variable domain in full, completed from reference TRBV18 and TRBJ2-7, reads NAGVMQNPRHLVRRRGQEARLRCSPMKGHSHVYWYRQLPEEGLKFMVYLQKENIIDESGMPKERFSAEFPKEGPSILRIQQVVRGDSAAYFCASSRTASSYEQYFGPGTRLTVT.

Notes on this clone: Read coverage stops 3 residues before the CDR3 terminus; the germline J gene supplies the remainder. The chain links TRBV20-1 to TRBJ2-5; the D gene is possibly TRBD2 (8 bases). This CDR3 region has 14 residues. Germline lookup yields CDR1 DFQATT and CDR2 SNEGSKA (reference sequence). V gave up 5 bases and J gave up 5 bases, with 18 bases separating them. CDR3 DNA, as far as it was read: TGCAGTGCTGCGAAAGGGGGCGGGGGGGAGACC. It specifies CSAAKGGGGET. Given in full, the CDR3 is CSAAKGGGGETQYF.

With respect to this clone: The read terminates 3 residues ahead of where the CDR3 ends, so the germline J gene completes it. The rearrangement links TRBV11-3 to TRBJ1-2, with TRBD1 matching over 8 bases. This CDR3 comprises 13 residues. Germline V gene sequence: CDR1 SGHNT, CDR2 YENEEA. Here the CDR3 reads CASSLNQGAGYTF. CDR3 DNA, as far as it was read: TGTGCCAGCAGCTTAAACCAGGGGGCCGGC.

Of note for this clone: The read ends 3 residues before the CDR3 terminus; that terminus is restored from the germline J gene. V and J are TRBV2 and TRBJ2-7; the D gene is possibly TRBD1 (6 bases). Trimming took 4 bases from V and 3 from J, leaving 19 bases between them. The CDR3 loop spans 16 amino acids. The germline CDR1 and CDR2 sequences are SNHLY and FYNNEI. The CDR3 sequence: CASSGARQDCIYEQYF. CDR3 DNA (partial): TGTGCCAGCAGTGGGGCCCGACAGGATTGCATCTACGAG.

A note on this clone: The sequenced fragment ends 3 residues before the CDR3 boundary, so the rest is inferred from the germline J gene. The rearrangement joins TRBV5-4 to TRBJ2-5; no definite D call. Per germline, CDR1 SGHNT and CDR2 YYREEE (reference sequence). The V gene lost 0 bases and the J gene lost 4 bases, with 10 bases spanning the gap. This CDR3 comprises 14 residues. The CDR3 DNA, read in part, is TGTGCCAGCAGCTTGGTTCAGGAGAGAGAGACC. This encodes CASSLVQERET. The entire CDR3 sequence reads CASSLVQERETQYF.

Notes on this clone: The read falls 3 residues short of the CDR3 end, and the missing part is taken from the germline J gene. J is TRBJ1-1 and V is TRBV9; tentative D call: TRBD1 (6 bases). The CDR3 runs to 15 residues. Germline CDR1 reads SGDLS; CDR2 reads YYNGEE. Trimming pared 0 bases from V and 2 bases from J, leaving 11 bases between. The CDR3 reads CASSVDGQFNTEAFF. Incomplete CDR3 DNA: TGTGCCAGCAGCGTAGACGGACAGTTCAACACTGAA.

By frequency, this clone registers medium-sized (0.01 to 0.1%). Read coverage stops 3 residues before the CDR3 terminus; the germline J gene supplies the remainder. V and J are TRBV5-4 and TRBJ1-1; 12 bases are shared with TRBD1. The germline V gene has CDR1 SGHNT and CDR2 YYREEE (reference sequence). After removal of 2 bases from V and 0 bases from J, the junction contained 2 bases not matched to a gene. The CDR3 totals 16 residues. The DNA read from the CDR3 is TGTGCCAGCAGCTTCGGGACAGGGGGCATGAACACTGAA. As protein: CASSFGTGGMNTE. The CDR3 in its entirety is CASSFGTGGMNTEAFF.

A word on this clone: Read coverage stops 3 residues before the CDR3 terminus; the germline J gene supplies the remainder. This chain uses TRBV14 with TRBJ2-3; D may be TRBD1 (6 bases). The CDR3 runs 14 residues. Germline-derived CDR1 and CDR2 are SGHDN and FVKESK. Incomplete CDR3 DNA: TGTGCCAGCAGCCAAGATCCGTCGACAGGAGCG. Translation gives CASSQDPSTGA. The whole CDR3 sequence reads CASSQDPSTGAQYF.

Concerning this clone itself: Coverage ceases 3 residues before the CDR3 finishes, and the germline J gene fills in the end. The V call is TRBV28, the J call TRBJ1-2; tentative D call: TRBD1 (6 bases). CDR3 length: 14 residues. In germline, CDR1 is MDHEN, CDR2 SYDVKM. Trimming shortened V by 8 bases and J by 1 base, and 14 bases separated the two germline ends. CDR3 protein: CASGAGTFNYGYTF. The DNA read from the CDR3 is TGTGCCAGCGGGGCTGGGACATTTAACTATGGC.

Regarding this clone: The sequence runs out 3 residues before the end of the CDR3; the remainder is reconstructed from the germline J gene. The rearrangement links TRBV7-2 to TRBJ1-2; D possibly corresponds to TRBD1 (5 bases). V was shortened by 7 bases and J by 7 bases, with 13 bases between the two germline ends. Per the germline V gene, CDR1 is SGHTA and CDR2 is FQGNSA. This CDR3 spans 12 amino acids. The sequenced CDR3 bases are TGTGCCAGCACCCTCTGGGGGGTTGGC. Translation: CASTLWGVG. The full CDR3 is CASTLWGVGYTF.

As regards this clone: A read error may produce the germline difference seen at one junction end. The missing CDR3 end, 3 residues past where the read stops, is filled in from the germline J gene. This chain uses TRBV4-2 with TRBJ2-3, with 8 bases aligning to TRBD2. The CDR3 totals 16 residues. Per germline, CDR1 LGHNA and CDR2 YNFKEQ. The CDR3 DNA, read in part, is TGCGCCAGCAGCCAGGCCGGGACTAGGGTATCAGATACG. Translated: CASSQAGTRVSDT. The CDR3 reads in full as CASSQAGTRVSDTQYF.

A word on this clone: The read terminates 3 residues ahead of where the CDR3 ends, so the germline J gene completes it. The chain uses TRBV2 and TRBJ1-1, with TRBD1 matching 7 bases. V lost 6 bases to trimming and J lost 4 bases; unmatched junction nucleotides: 5. CDR1 and CDR2 from the germline V gene are SNHLY and FYNNEI. The CDR3 spans 13 residues. The covered CDR3 bases are TGTGCCAGCAGGAAGGGGGCGAGCACTGAA. It translates to CASRKGASTE. The full-length CDR3 reads as CASRKGASTEAFF. The full variable domain, completed using reference TRBV2 and TRBJ1-1, is EPEVTQTPSHQVTQMGQEVILRCVPISNHLYFYWYRQILGQKVEFLVSFYNNEISEKSEIFDDQFSVERPDGSNFTLKIRSTKLEDSAMYFCASRKGASTEAFFGQGTRLTVV.

In regard to this clone: Coverage ceases 3 residues before the CDR3 finishes, and the germline J gene fills in the end. V gene TRBV27 combines with J gene TRBJ2-7; 9 bases align to TRBD1. Germline V gene lookup returns CDR1 MNHEY and CDR2 SMNVEV (reference sequence). V trimming: 5 bases; J trimming: 3 bases; junction bases outside the gene matches: 11. The CDR3 loop spans 16 amino acids. CDR3 DNA, as far as it was read: TGTGCCAGCAGTGTAAATGACAGGGGGGTAGTCTACGAG. This translates into CASSVNDRGVVYE. The CDR3 reads in full as CASSVNDRGVVYEQYF.

The CDR3 spells CASSLSVAPRYGYTF. CDR3 bases read: TGTGCCAGCAGTTTAAGTGTGGCACCCCGCTATGGC. The rearrangement joins TRBV12-3 or TRBV12-4 to TRBJ1-2; D unclear. The read finishes 3 residues shy of the CDR3 end, and the germline J gene is used to complete it. V lost 2 bases and J 4 bases, leaving 14 bases between the germline ends. The CDR3 contains 15 residues.

Of note for this clone: The observed sequence ends 3 residues before the CDR3 terminus, with the missing tail filled in from the germline J gene. The V gene is TRBV7-9, the J gene TRBJ2-3; TRBD2 agrees at 9 bases. V was clipped by 7 bases and J by 6 bases; unmatched bases: 11. Germline V gene lookup returns CDR1 SEHNR and CDR2 FQNEAQ (reference sequence). The CDR3 totals 15 residues. Partial CDR3 DNA: TGTGCCAGCACCGAATCTGGGGCGGGGGGGGATACG. Translation: CASTESGAGGDT. The full-length CDR3 reads as CASTESGAGGDTQYF.

Turning to this clone: Read coverage stops 3 residues before the CDR3 terminus; the germline J gene supplies the remainder. The V and J genes are TRBV19 and TRBJ2-1; D not certain. CDR1 and CDR2 from the germline V gene are LNHDA and SQIVND (reference sequence). Deletions cut 4 bases from V and 1 base from J, with 5 bases between. The CDR3 has 13 amino acids. CDR3 DNA, as far as it was read: TGTGCCAGTAGTACCGGGTCCTACAATGAG. The encoded protein is CASSTGSYNE. In full, the CDR3 reads CASSTGSYNEQFF.

Points on this clone: The read falls 3 residues short of the CDR3 end, and the missing part is taken from the germline J gene. The chain is built from TRBV4-2 and TRBJ1-2, with D tentatively TRBD1 (5 bases). This CDR3 comprises 16 residues. Trimming removed 0 bases at V and 4 bases at J, with 15 bases between. Germline CDR1 LGHNA, CDR2 YNFKEQ. The CDR3 DNA, read in part, is TGTGCCAGCAGCCAAGAAGAGGGCAGGGCCTCCTATGGC. Translation: CASSQEEGRASYG. The CDR3 reads in full as CASSQEEGRASYGYTF.

Note on this clone: Read sequence stops 3 residues before the CDR3 end, and the germline J gene provides the missing end. This chain connects TRBV12-3 or TRBV12-4 to TRBJ2-5, with 9 bases matching TRBD1. Trimming cost V 5 bases and J 5 bases; bases outside gene matches: 3. This CDR3 is 13 amino acids long. CDR3 sequence: CASSGQGRETQYF. The DNA read from the CDR3 is TGTGCCAGCAGTGGACAGGGGAGGGAGACC.

Turning to this clone: The CDR3 extends 3 residues past the end of the read, so its final part is completed from the germline J gene. The chain carries TRBV30 and TRBJ2-7, with 12 bases matching TRBD2. CDR1 and CDR2 (germline): GTSNPN, SVGIG (reference sequence). CDR3 length equals 16 residues. Trimming at V came to 2 bases and at J to 1 base, leaving 6 bases not matched to a gene. The CDR3: CAWSRLAGARSYEQYF. The covered CDR3 bases are TGTGCCTGGAGTAGACTAGCGGGGGCGAGATCCTACGAG.

About this clone: The read comes to an end 3 residues before the CDR3 does, leaving the germline J gene to fill in the end. The chain carries TRBV20-1 and TRBJ1-5, with a possible D match to TRBD1 (6 bases). V was shortened by 6 bases and J by 3 bases, with 15 bases between the two germline ends. The CDR3 is 14 residues long. The germline V gene has CDR1 DFQATT and CDR2 SNEGSKA (reference sequence). The DNA read from the CDR3 is TGCAGTGCCCGGTTAACAGGGACCAATCAGCCC. Translated, it gives CSARLTGTNQP. In full, the CDR3 is CSARLTGTNQPQHF.

Concerning this clone itself: One end of the junction is discordant with germline, which a read error may explain. The read comes to an end 3 residues before the CDR3 does, leaving the germline J gene to fill in the end. V is TRBV4-2 and J is TRBJ1-1, with D perhaps matching TRBD1 (5 bases). There are 16 residues in the CDR3. CDR1 LGHNA and CDR2 YNFKEQ come from the germline V gene. The CDR3 DNA, read in part, is TGCGCCAGCAGCCAAGCAACAGGTGGTATGAACACTGAA. Translation gives CASSQATGGMNTE. The entire CDR3 sequence reads CASSQATGGMNTEAFF.